The 30 T cell receptor beta chains below were found in one sample sequenced in a study of HIV-infected patients and healthy controls. No cell fractionation was done, so the repertoire covers all unsorted peripheral blood T cells. Reverse transcription used roughly 480 ng RNA and constant-region primers for alpha and beta. Separate chain-specific third strand synthesis with multiplexing indices produced the alpha and beta libraries. TCRdb independently ran MiXCR on the 5' RACE reads; one entry per CDR3 protein. This sample yields approximately 11,000 distinct CDR3 sequences, of which less than 11% are seen a single time; 15% to 20% belongs to the top ten. The sequencing here drew on blood, taken before antiretroviral therapy. The receptors here all came from an adult with HIV infection.

This clonotype appeared a few times. This chain connects TRBV5-1 to TRBJ1-1, with 7 bases aligning to TRBD1. CDR1 and CDR2 (germline): SGHRS, YFSETQ. The CDR3 is 12 amino acids. J gave up 8 bases and V 4 bases, and 5 bases lay outside the gene matches. The CDR3 here is CASSPVTGEAFF. The CDR3 coding sequence is TGCGCCAGCAGCCCGGTGACAGGGGAAGCTTTCTTT.

The chain links TRBV19 to TRBJ2-7; 7 bases match TRBD2. Germline CDR1 reads LNHDA; CDR2 reads SQIVND (reference sequence). This CDR3 contains 15 residues. J lost 0 bases, V lost 4 bases, and 6 bases had no gene match. The CDR3 sequence: CASSTGRDYSYEQYF. The DNA for the CDR3 is TGTGCCAGTAGTACCGGACGGGACTACTCCTACGAGCAGTACTTC.

This clonotype was seen at least ten times. The chain uses TRBV10-3 and TRBJ2-3, with 12 positions matching TRBD2. This CDR3 is built from 16 residues. V trimming: 8 bases; J trimming: 3 bases; junction bases outside the gene matches: 9. CDR1 and CDR2 from the germline V gene are ENHRY and SYGVKD. The CDR3 coding sequence is TGTGCCATCTCAAGGACTAGCGGGACAATGACAGATACGCAGTATTTT. Its protein is CAISRTSGTMTDTQYF.

In its sample, this clonotype was seen many times. The chain is built from TRBV7-2 and TRBJ1-4, with a possible D match to TRBD1 (5 bases). Germline V gives CDR1 SGHTA, CDR2 FQGNSA. The CDR3 contains 14 residues. Trimming pared 5 bases from V and 5 bases from J, leaving 12 bases between. CDR3 sequence: CASSRGRDNEKLFF. DNA for the CDR3: TGTGCCAGCAGCCGGGGACGGGACAATGAAAAACTGTTTTTT.

Many counts were recorded for this clonotype. V usage is TRBV4-3 and J usage is TRBJ2-3; 11 bases are shared with TRBD2. CDR3 length: 17 residues. CDR1 LGHNA and CDR2 YSLEER come from the germline V gene. The V segment lost 0 bases and the J segment 4 bases; nucleotides outside the gene matches: 6. CDR3 region: CASSQEGSGGAADTQYF. The CDR3 coding sequence is TGCGCCAGCAGCCAAGAAGGTAGCGGGGGGGCGGCAGATACGCAGTATTTT.

V and J are TRBV6-2 or TRBV6-3 and TRBJ2-2; D possibly uses TRBD1 or TRBD2 (5 bases each). Trimming stripped 4 bases from V and 3 bases from J, with 9 bases between. This CDR3 contains 14 residues. CDR1 and CDR2 from the germline V gene are MNHEY and SVGEGT. The CDR3 loop reads CASSLGRDTGELFF. CDR3 DNA sequence: TGTGCCAGCAGTTTGGGACGGGACACCGGGGAGCTGTTTTTT.

This clonotype was found many times. The chain combines TRBV24-1 with TRBJ2-3; unclear D gene. This CDR3 comprises 15 residues. Deletions cut 3 bases from V and 0 bases from J, with 9 bases between. Germline CDR1 and CDR2: KGHDR and SFDVKD. The chain's CDR3 is CATSDGDLSTDTQYF. In DNA, the CDR3 is TGTGCCACCAGTGATGGCGATCTTAGCACAGATACGCAGTATTTT.

This clonotype was seen repeatedly, ten times or more. V and J are TRBV6-5 and TRBJ2-7, with 11 nucleotides matching TRBD2. The V gene's germline CDR1 is MNHEY and CDR2 SVGAGI. Germline trimming cut 3 bases from V and 7 bases from J; bases unmatched to any gene: 8. This CDR3 spans 15 amino acids. This CDR3 reads CASSYTTSGVEEQYF. For the CDR3, the DNA is TGTGCCAGCAGTTATACGACTAGCGGGGTGGAGGAGCAGTACTTC.

This clonotype is labeled medium-sized. V and J are TRBV12-3 or TRBV12-4 and TRBJ1-1, with D uncertain. The length of the CDR3 is 15 residues. Trimming removed 4 bases at V and 2 bases at J, with 14 bases between. Here the CDR3 reads CASSSFRPKNTEAFF. The DNA of the CDR3 is TGTGCCAGCAGTTCATTCCGCCCGAAAAACACTGAAGCTTTCTTT.

This clonotype appeared many times. The V and J genes are TRBV7-3 and TRBJ2-1, with D perhaps matching TRBD2 (5 bases). The CDR3 is made up of 17 amino acids. V lost 6 bases to trimming and J lost 5 bases, with 23 bases between them. From germline, CDR1 is SGHTA and CDR2 FQGTGA. The CDR3 reads CASSSTGGLVGDNEQFF. The CDR3 DNA sequence: TGTGCCAGCAGTTCAACCGGCGGGTTGGTGGGTGACAATGAGCAGTTCTTC.

This clonotype occurred many times. This rearrangement joins TRBV5-8 to TRBJ2-3; 10 positions agree with TRBD1. Germline CDR1 SGHTS, CDR2 YDEGEE. CDR3 length: 16 amino acids. Unmatched junction bases numbered 10, after V lost 7 bases and J lost 2 bases. CDR3 amino acids: CASGTGTGASTDTQYF. The CDR3 bases are TGTGCCAGCGGGACCGGGACAGGGGCTTCCACAGATACGCAGTATTTT.

This clonotype has a single count. This chain links TRBV5-1 with TRBJ2-5; D assignment may be TRBD1 or TRBD2 (6 bases each). V lost 0 bases, J lost 5 bases, and 11 bases lay in between. Germline-derived CDR1 and CDR2 are SGHRS and YFSETQ. This CDR3 region has 14 residues. The DNA for the CDR3 is TGCGCCAGCAGCTTGGCGGGGGCAGCGGAGACCCAGTACTTC. Its translation is CASSLAGAAETQYF. Combining the CDR3 with reference TRBV5-1 and TRBJ2-5 gives the whole variable domain KAGVTQTPRYLIKTRGQQVTLSCSPISGHRSVSWYQQTPGQGLQFLFEYFSETQRNKGNFPGRFSGRQFSNSRSEMNVSTLELGDSALYLCASSLAGAAETQYFGPGTRLLVL.

Here the CDR3 DNA reads TGTGCCAGCAGCCCCTATGGGGTGGGCACAGATACGCAGTATTTT. It codes for CASSPYGVGTDTQYF. This rearrangement joins TRBV9 to TRBJ2-3; D ambiguous. The length of the CDR3 is 15 residues. The germline V and J ends were trimmed by 4 bases and 1 base, with 13 bases remaining between them. Germline V gene lookup returns CDR1 SGDLS and CDR2 YYNGEE.

In this sample, this clonotype turned up many times. This chain joins TRBV20-1 and TRBJ2-3; D is unclear. This CDR3 is 15 amino acids long. CDR1 is DFQATT and CDR2 is SNEGSKA in the germline V gene (reference sequence). The V and J ends lost 5 bases and 4 bases respectively, with 19 bases between them. This chain's CDR3 is CSAPKPDTTADTQYF. In DNA, the CDR3 is TGCAGTGCTCCTAAGCCAGATACCACCGCAGATACGCAGTATTTT.

The table lists this clonotype with a few counts. The CDR3 DNA follows: TGTGCCAGCATCAGAGGACCAGGGTCCAATCAGCCCCAGCATTTT. Translation gives CASIRGPGSNQPQHF. The chain links TRBV12-3 or TRBV12-4 to TRBJ1-5; D perhaps matches TRBD1 (5 bases). The CDR3 consists of 15 residues. Trimming removed 7 bases at V and 3 bases at J, with 16 bases between.

The V gene is TRBV4-2, the J gene TRBJ2-3, with TRBD2 as a possible D gene (7 bases). Trimming left V 0 bases short and J 5 bases short, with 12 bases between. The V gene's germline CDR1 is LGHNA and CDR2 YNFKEQ. The CDR3 has 15 residues. The CDR3 reads CASSQEGGGGDTQYF. CDR3 coding DNA: TGTGCCAGCAGCCAAGAAGGAGGGGGGGGAGATACGCAGTATTTT.

At least ten counts were recorded for this clonotype. The chain combines TRBV18 with TRBJ1-2; no clear D. The CDR3 loop spans 15 amino acids. Germline lookup yields CDR1 KGHSH and CDR2 LQKENI. With 3 bases removed from V and 7 bases from J, the gap between germline ends came to 18 bases. CDR3 bases: TGTGCCAGCTCACCTGTTCAGGCCCAATTGGGTGGCTACACCTTC. Protein sequence: CASSPVQAQLGGYTF. Full variable domain (rest looked up from reference TRBV18 and TRBJ1-2): NAGVMQNPRHLVRRRGQEARLRCSPMKGHSHVYWYRQLPEEGLKFMVYLQKENIIDESGMPKERFSAEFPKEGPSILRIQQVVRGDSAAYFCASSPVQAQLGGYTFGSGTRLTVV.

This clonotype was picked up many times. This sequence joins TRBV4-1 and TRBJ1-1; D ambiguous. This CDR3 region has 14 residues. Per the germline V gene, CDR1 is MGHRA and CDR2 is YSYEKL. The V end was cut by 4 bases, the J end by 5 bases, with 14 bases between. The CDR3 region is CASSPEGAWTEAFF. The CDR3 region has the DNA TGCGCCAGCAGCCCAGAGGGTGCGTGGACTGAAGCTTTCTTT.

By share of the sample, this clonotype is medium-sized (0.01 to 0.1%). The genes are TRBV20-1 and TRBJ2-5; D not certain. Trimming left V 6 bases short and J 5 bases short, with 19 bases between. This CDR3 contains 14 residues. Germline V gives CDR1 DFQATT, CDR2 SNEGSKA (reference sequence). In DNA, the CDR3 is TGCAGTGCCCTCGACCCGACCCTGCGGGAGACCCAGTACTTC. The encoded protein is CSALDPTLRETQYF.

This clonotype appeared many times. The chain employs TRBV6-5 and TRBJ2-7; TRBD1 matches at 9 bases. The germline gives CDR1 MNHEY, CDR2 SVGAGI. Losses at the gene ends were 4 bases for V and 6 bases for J; bases not matched to a gene: 10. This CDR3 region has 15 residues. The CDR3 DNA follows: TGTGCCAGCAGTTTACGTCCGGGACAGGGAACCGAGCAGTACTTC. Its protein product is CASSLRPGQGTEQYF.

This clonotype has a count of ten or more. The rearrangement joins TRBV6-5 to TRBJ2-7; the D is unclear. V was cut by 6 bases and J by 7 bases, with 13 bases left in between. This CDR3 spans 12 amino acids. The germline V gene has CDR1 MNHEY and CDR2 SVGAGI. The CDR3 nucleotides read TGTGCCAGCAGAGGGATTTCTTGGGAGCAGTACTTC. Protein: CASRGISWEQYF.

This clonotype has at least ten counts. The V and J genes are TRBV7-2 and TRBJ2-5; D perhaps matches TRBD2 (6 bases). The length of the CDR3 is 15 residues. Germline CDR1 SGHTA, CDR2 FQGNSA. V was pared by 0 bases and J by 2 bases, with 10 bases between. The CDR3: CASSLAGGFQETQYF. DNA for the CDR3: TGTGCCAGCAGCTTAGCCGGGGGTTTTCAAGAGACCCAGTACTTC.

The genes are TRBV24-1 and TRBJ2-3; 7 bases are shared with TRBD1. V lost 8 bases and J lost 0; bases outside the gene matches: 1. Germline V gene data show CDR1 as KGHDR and CDR2 as SFDVKD. The CDR3 is 13 amino acids. The CDR3 DNA reads as TGTGCCACCACGACAGGGAGCACAGATACGCAGTATTTT. Its protein product is CATTTGSTDTQYF.

V is TRBV13 and J is TRBJ1-5, with D possibly TRBD1 on 5 matching bases. The germline V and J ends were trimmed by 0 bases and 0 bases, with 9 bases remaining between them. This CDR3 comprises 16 residues. The germline gives CDR1 PRHDT, CDR2 FYEKMQ (reference sequence). As DNA, the CDR3 is TGTGCCAGCAGCTTAGGGGCAGGGAATAGCAATCAGCCCCAGCATTTT. This gives the protein CASSLGAGNSNQPQHF. The whole variable domain, remainder taken from reference TRBV13 and TRBJ1-5, is AAGVIQSPRHLIKEKRETATLKCYPIPRHDTVYWYQQGPGQDPQFLISFYEKMQSDKGSIPDRFSAQQFSDYHSELNMSSLELGDSALYFCASSLGAGNSNQPQHFGDGTRLSIL.

This clonotype was detected many times. The chain links TRBV18 to TRBJ2-1; 10 nucleotides line up with TRBD2. Germline assignment: CDR1 KGHSH and CDR2 LQKENI. Losses at the gene ends were 3 bases for V and 8 bases for J; bases not matched to a gene: 10. The CDR3 extends over 16 amino acids. CDR3: CASSPGSPSGGDEQFF. CDR3 nucleotide sequence: TGTGCCAGCTCACCGGGCTCGCCTAGCGGGGGCGATGAGCAGTTCTTC.

Ten or more counts support this clonotype. The V call is TRBV20-1, the J call TRBJ2-6, with D hard to call. CDR1 DFQATT and CDR2 SNEGSKA come from the germline V gene (reference sequence). With 1 base removed from V and 4 bases from J, the gap between germline ends came to 17 bases. This CDR3 contains 17 residues. CDR3 nucleotides: TGCAGTGCTAGAGTAAGACTCCCGCCCGGCGGGGCCAACGTCCTGACTTTC. It specifies CSARVRLPPGGANVLTF.

This clonotype has ten or more counts. This CDR3 is CASSSLAGAGTGELFF. The CDR3 nucleotides are TGTGCCAGCAGCTCCTTGGCGGGGGCCGGCACCGGGGAGCTGTTTTTT. The chain combines TRBV11-2 with TRBJ2-2; D might be TRBD2 (7 bases). V dropped 4 bases and J dropped 4 bases, with 16 bases sitting between them. This CDR3 comprises 16 residues. The V gene's germline CDR1 is SGHAT and CDR2 FQNNGV.

This clonotype was seen many times. This chain connects TRBV27 to TRBJ2-1, with TRBD2 matching 7 bases. CDR1 is MNHEY, CDR2 SMNVEV, per germline (reference sequence). V shed 3 bases, J shed 7 bases, and the junction held 6 bases outside the gene matches. The CDR3 spans 14 residues. The CDR3 nucleotides read TGTGCCAGCAGTTTGGGGGGGGTTTGGAATGAGCAGTTCTTC. Its protein product is CASSLGGVWNEQFF.

This clonotype was seen repeatedly, ten times or more. V usage is TRBV6-2 or TRBV6-3 and J usage is TRBJ1-1, with TRBD1 as a possible D gene (5 bases). Germline CDR1 MNHEY, CDR2 SVGEGT. This CDR3 contains 14 residues. Trimming took 2 bases from V and 2 from J, leaving 9 bases between them. The CDR3 loop is CASSYLGGNTEAFF. CDR3 nucleotides: TGTGCCAGCAGTTACCTTGGGGGAAACACTGAAGCTTTCTTT.

This clonotype was seen at least ten times. V is TRBV6-1 and J is TRBJ2-7, with D perhaps assigned TRBD1 or TRBD2 (5 bases each). The length of the CDR3 is 12 residues. In germline, CDR1 is MNHNS, CDR2 SASEGT. The V gene lost 3 bases and the J gene lost 11 bases, with 14 bases spanning the gap. This CDR3 reads CASSDIRDLEYF. CDR3 DNA: TGTGCCAGCAGTGATATCCGGGACCTCGAGTACTTC.